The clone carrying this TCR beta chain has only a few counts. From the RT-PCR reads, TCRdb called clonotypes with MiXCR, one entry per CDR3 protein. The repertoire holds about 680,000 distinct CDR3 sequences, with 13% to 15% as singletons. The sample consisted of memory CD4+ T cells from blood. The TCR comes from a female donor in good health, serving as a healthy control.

CDR3 protein: CASSSPRGRDGYTF. DNA for the CDR3: TGTGCCAGCAGCTCTCCCCGGGGGAGAGATGGCTACACCTTC. The rearrangement links TRBV7-2 to TRBJ1-2, with D possibly TRBD1 on 5 matching bases. Germline V lookup: CDR1 SGHTA, CDR2 FQGNSA. Trimming took off 4 bases at V and 6 bases at J, with 15 bases between the two ends. The CDR3 has 14 amino acids.